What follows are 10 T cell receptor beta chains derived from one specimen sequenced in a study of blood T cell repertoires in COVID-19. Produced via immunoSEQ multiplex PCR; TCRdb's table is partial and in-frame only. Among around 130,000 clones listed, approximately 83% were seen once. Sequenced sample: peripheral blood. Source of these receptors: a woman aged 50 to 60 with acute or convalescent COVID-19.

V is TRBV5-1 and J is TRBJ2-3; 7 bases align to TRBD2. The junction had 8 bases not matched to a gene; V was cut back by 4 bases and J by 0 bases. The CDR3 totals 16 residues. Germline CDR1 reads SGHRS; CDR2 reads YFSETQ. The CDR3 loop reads CASSTGLVPSTDTQYF. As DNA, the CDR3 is TGCGCCAGCAGCACCGGACTAGTCCCCAGCACAGATACGCAGTATTTT. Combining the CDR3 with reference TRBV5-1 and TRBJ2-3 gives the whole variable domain KAGVTQTPRYLIKTRGQQVTLSCSPISGHRSVSWYQQTPGQGLQFLFEYFSETQRNKGNFPGRFSGRQFSNSRSEMNVSTLELGDSALYLCASSTGLVPSTDTQYFGPGTRLTVL.

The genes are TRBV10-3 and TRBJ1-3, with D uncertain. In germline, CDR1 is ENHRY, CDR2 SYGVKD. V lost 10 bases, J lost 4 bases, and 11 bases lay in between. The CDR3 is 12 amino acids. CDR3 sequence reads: CATSGEGNTIYF. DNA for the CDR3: TGTGCCACCTCGGGTGAAGGAAACACCATATATTTT.

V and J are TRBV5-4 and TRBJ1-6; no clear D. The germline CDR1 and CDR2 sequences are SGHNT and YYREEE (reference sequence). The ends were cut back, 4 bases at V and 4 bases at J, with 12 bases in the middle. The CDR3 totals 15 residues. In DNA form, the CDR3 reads TGTGCCAGCAGCCCCGGGAGGGAATATAATTCACCCCTCCACTTT. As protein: CASSPGREYNSPLHF.

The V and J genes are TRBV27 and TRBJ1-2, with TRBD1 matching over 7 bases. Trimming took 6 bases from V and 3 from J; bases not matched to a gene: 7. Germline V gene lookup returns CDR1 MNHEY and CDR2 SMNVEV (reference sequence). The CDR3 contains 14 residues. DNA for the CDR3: TGTGCCAGCAGCCCCTTAGGGACAGACTATGGCTACACCTTC. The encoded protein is CASSPLGTDYGYTF.

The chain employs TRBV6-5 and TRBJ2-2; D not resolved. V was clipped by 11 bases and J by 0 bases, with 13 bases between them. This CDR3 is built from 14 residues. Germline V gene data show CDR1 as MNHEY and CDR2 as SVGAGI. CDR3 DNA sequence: TGTGCCTCTCTCCGGAGAGCGAACACCGGGGAGCTGTTTTTT. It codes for CASLRRANTGELFF.

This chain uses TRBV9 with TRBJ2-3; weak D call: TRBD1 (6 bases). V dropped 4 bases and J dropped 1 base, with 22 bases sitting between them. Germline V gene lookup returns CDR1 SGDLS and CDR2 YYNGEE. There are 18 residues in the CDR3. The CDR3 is CASSPQGSLIRGTDTQYF. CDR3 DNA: TGTGCCAGCAGCCCACAGGGTTCCCTAATTAGGGGCACAGATACGCAGTATTTT.

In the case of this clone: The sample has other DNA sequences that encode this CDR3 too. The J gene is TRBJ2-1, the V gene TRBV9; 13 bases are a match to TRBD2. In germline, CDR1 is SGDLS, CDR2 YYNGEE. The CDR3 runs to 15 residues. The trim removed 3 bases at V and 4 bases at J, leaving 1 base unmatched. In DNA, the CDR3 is TGTGCCAGCAGCGCGACTAGCGGGGGGTACAATGAGCAGTTCTTC. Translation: CASSATSGGYNEQFF.

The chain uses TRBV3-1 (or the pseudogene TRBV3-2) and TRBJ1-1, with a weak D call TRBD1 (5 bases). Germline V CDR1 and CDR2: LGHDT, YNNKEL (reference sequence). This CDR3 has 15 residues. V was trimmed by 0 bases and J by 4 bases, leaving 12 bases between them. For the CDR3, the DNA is TGTGCCAGCAGCCAAGATTGGAGGGGAAGCACTGAAGCTTTCTTT. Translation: CASSQDWRGSTEAFF.

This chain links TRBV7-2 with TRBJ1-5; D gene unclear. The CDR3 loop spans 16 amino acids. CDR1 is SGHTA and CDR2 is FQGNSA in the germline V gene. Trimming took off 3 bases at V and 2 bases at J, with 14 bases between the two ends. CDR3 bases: TGTGCCAGCAGCTTCATAGGCGGTTCTGGCAATCAGCCCCAGCATTTT. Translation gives CASSFIGGSGNQPQHF. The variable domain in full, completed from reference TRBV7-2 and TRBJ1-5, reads GAGVSQSPSNKVTEKGKDVELRCDPISGHTALYWYRQSLGQGLEFLIYFQGNSAPDKSGLPSDRFSAERTGGSVSTLTIQRTQQEDSAVYLCASSFIGGSGNQPQHFGDGTRLSIL.

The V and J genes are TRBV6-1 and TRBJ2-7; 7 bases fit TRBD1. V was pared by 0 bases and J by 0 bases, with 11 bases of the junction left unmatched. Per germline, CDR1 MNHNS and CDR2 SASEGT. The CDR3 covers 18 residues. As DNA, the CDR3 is TGTGCCAGCAGTGAAGCGAGACTCTTGTCAGGGGGCTCCTACGAGCAGTACTTC. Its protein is CASSEARLLSGGSYEQYF.